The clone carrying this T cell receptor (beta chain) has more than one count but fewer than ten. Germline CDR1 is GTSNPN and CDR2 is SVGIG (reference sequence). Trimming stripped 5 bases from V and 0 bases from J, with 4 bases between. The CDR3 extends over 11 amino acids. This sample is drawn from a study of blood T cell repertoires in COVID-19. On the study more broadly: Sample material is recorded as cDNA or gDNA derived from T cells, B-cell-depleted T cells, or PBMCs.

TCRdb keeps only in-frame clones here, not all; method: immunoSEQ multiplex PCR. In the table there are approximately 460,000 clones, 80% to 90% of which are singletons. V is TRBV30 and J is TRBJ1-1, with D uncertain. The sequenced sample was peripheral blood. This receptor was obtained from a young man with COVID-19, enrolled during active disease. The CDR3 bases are TGTGCCTGGCTCTTGAACACTGAAGCTTTCTTT. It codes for CAWLLNTEAFF.